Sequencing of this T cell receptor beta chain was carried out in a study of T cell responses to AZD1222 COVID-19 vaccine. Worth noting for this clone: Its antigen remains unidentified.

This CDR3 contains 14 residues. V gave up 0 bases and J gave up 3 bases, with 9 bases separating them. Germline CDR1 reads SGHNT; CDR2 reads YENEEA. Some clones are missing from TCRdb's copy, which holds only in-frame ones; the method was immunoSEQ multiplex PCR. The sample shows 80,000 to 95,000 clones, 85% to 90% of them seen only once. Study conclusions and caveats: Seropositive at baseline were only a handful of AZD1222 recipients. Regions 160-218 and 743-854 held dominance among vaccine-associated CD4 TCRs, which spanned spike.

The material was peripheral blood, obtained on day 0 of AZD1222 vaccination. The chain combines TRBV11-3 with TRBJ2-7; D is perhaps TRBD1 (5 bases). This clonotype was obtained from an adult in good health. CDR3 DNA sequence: TGTGCCAGCAGCTTAGAGCGGCAGGGCTACGAGCAGTACTTC. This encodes CASSLERQGYEQYF.